This T cell receptor beta chain was identified in a study of OX40 agonist ivuxolimab in advanced cancers. For the study in its entirety: The costimulatory receptor OX40 (CD134) was targeted by ivuxolimab, a fully human IgG2 agonistic monoclonal antibody. Intravenous ivuxolimab was administered to patients every 2 weeks at six dose levels: 0.01, 0.1, 0.3, 1.5, 3 and 10 mg/kg. In the dose-escalation cohort, around four fifths of patients were male, and the mean age was roughly 60 years with a range of about 20 to 80. Patients were allowed to have had prior anti-PD-1, anti-PD-L1 or anti-CTLA-4 therapy, and 40% to 45% of the dose-escalation patients had previously received checkpoint inhibitors. Partial responses occurred in three dose-escalation patients: two with cutaneous melanoma and one with hepatocellular carcinoma. The monotherapy dose-escalation portion (N ≈ 57 patients) of the phase I ivuxolimab trial is reported in the paper. Of the roughly 54 dose-escalation patients, hepatocellular carcinoma was present in about 20, melanoma in roughly 15, renal cell carcinoma in 9 and head and neck cancer in 9. Peripheral TCRbeta sequencing was intended to test whether TCR sequence diversity was altered and clonal T-cell expansion was caused by ivuxolimab.

For sequencing of the TCRbeta CDR3 region, genomic DNA was extracted from the sorted cells. The immunoSEQ Assay was used for sequencing of TCRbeta CDR3 regions. TCRdb re-hosts the immuneACCESS table, in-frame sequences only. Its copies lack some clones; in the studies checked, an unresolved V gene accounts for under half of them, and the cause for the rest is not known. In all, the sample holds approximately 70,000 clones, and roughly 80% of those were seen once. The top ten clonotypes cover around 6.7% of the sample. The paper as a whole reports these results and caveats: Clonal expansion of both CD4+ and CD8+ blood T cells was observed from baseline to week 6 at doses 0.1 to 3.0 mg/kg. In partial responders in the 0.1-3.0 mg/kg groups, normalized peripheral clonal expansion was found to be among the lowest, especially among CD8+ T cells. Which antigens the clonally expanded peripheral T cells were specific for was not determined. Low levels of normalized T-cell clonal expansion were also seen in some patients who did not respond. After ivuxolimab, expanded clones were on average more numerous among CD8+ T cells than among CD4+ T cells.

Notes on this clone: Its antigen has not been determined. Base quality data are lacking; no much larger clone is found one base away.

Patients with autoimmune disease history or receiving systemic immunosuppression were excluded from the trial. Peripheral blood for TCR sequencing was collected from all dose cohorts at baseline, on cycle 4 day 1, and on cycle 7 day 1. The samples were taken from a phase I, first-in-human, multicenter, open-label dose-escalation trial of ivuxolimab. Adults with locally advanced or metastatic head and neck squamous cell, hepatocellular, melanoma or renal cell carcinoma were enrolled in the trial. Before TCR sequencing, CD4+ and CD8+ T cells were separately sorted from peripheral blood. The CDR3 covers 15 residues, taking in both the cysteine and the phenylalanine. The sequence is cut down to CDR3 DNA, 45 bases in frame from base 1. Per the germline V gene, MNHNS is the CDR1 and SASEGT is the CDR2. V drops 6 bases and J drops 4 bases, leaving 18 bases in between.

The chain links TRBV6-1 with TRBJ1-1, with no confident D gene call. The sample consisted of CD4+ or CD8+ T cells sorted from blood, taken in a trial of the OX40 agonist ivuxolimab. The receptor comes from an adult with an advanced solid tumor such as melanoma, head and neck, liver or kidney cancer. CDR3 sequence: CASRVITAVVTEAFF. In nucleotides, the sequence is TGTGCCAGCAGGGTAATAACCGCTGTTGTCACTGAAGCTTTCTTT.